These 24 T cell receptor beta chains originate from one sample sequenced in a study of blood T cell repertoires in COVID-19. Libraries were prepared by immunoSEQ multiplex PCR; TCRdb keeps only in-frame clonotypes and omits some of them. The repertoire consists of more than 100,000 clones, with around 64% occurring once and the leading ten covering under 1%. Specimen: peripheral blood. The receptor set was obtained from a human donor with acute or convalescent COVID-19. The donor label of this sample is uncertain.

V usage is TRBV30 and J usage is TRBJ2-5, with 9 bases that match TRBD1. Germline V CDR1 and CDR2: GTSNPN, SVGIG (reference sequence). Germline trimming cut 5 bases from V and 5 bases from J; bases unmatched to any gene: 3. This CDR3 spans 12 amino acids. The CDR3 loop reads CAWDRGSETQYF. The CDR3 nucleotides are TGTGCCTGGGACAGGGGGTCGGAGACCCAGTACTTC.

This rearrangement joins TRBV6-1 to TRBJ1-6; D is possibly TRBD1 (5 bases). The germline gives CDR1 MNHNS, CDR2 SASEGT. Trimming shortened V by 3 bases and J by 5 bases, and 8 bases separated the two germline ends. CDR3 length: 14 residues. The DNA of the CDR3 is TGTGCCAGCAGTGAGACAGTGAATAATTCACCCCTCCACTTT. Its protein is CASSETVNNSPLHF.

CDR3 protein: CASSLAVGATEAFF. For the CDR3, the DNA is TGCGCCAGCAGCTTGGCAGTGGGGGCCACTGAAGCTTTCTTT. V and J are TRBV5-1 and TRBJ1-1, with a tentative D call TRBD1 (6 bases). Trimming cost V 0 bases and J 4 bases, with 10 bases left between them. In germline, CDR1 is SGHRS, CDR2 YFSETQ. There are 14 residues in the CDR3.

The V gene is TRBV25-1, the J gene TRBJ2-2; D is perhaps TRBD1 (6 bases). This CDR3 spans 13 amino acids. CDR1 MGHDK and CDR2 SYGVNS come from the germline V gene. Trimming left V 6 bases short and J 7 bases short, with 12 bases between. CDR3 sequence: CASRETGYGELFF. The CDR3 DNA sequence: TGTGCCAGCAGGGAAACAGGGTACGGGGAGCTGTTTTTT.

The gene calls are TRBV3-1 (or the pseudogene TRBV3-2) and TRBJ1-6; 8 nucleotides agree with TRBD1. The CDR3 contains 16 residues. In germline, CDR1 is LGHDT, CDR2 YNNKEL (reference sequence). V lost 3 bases, J lost 8 bases, and 9 bases stayed unmatched. CDR3 protein: CASSQTTGGGYSPLHF. The CDR3, as DNA: TGTGCCAGCAGCCAGACCACAGGGGGGGGTTATTCACCCCTCCACTTT.

The rearrangement links TRBV5-5 to TRBJ1-1, with D perhaps matching TRBD1 (5 bases). Germline lookup yields CDR1 SGHKS and CDR2 YYEKEE (reference sequence). The CDR3 is 13 residues long. Trimming removed 2 bases from V and 4 bases from J, with 9 bases in between. The DNA of the CDR3 is TGTGCCAGCAGCTTCGCGGGGCGCACTGAAGCTTTCTTT. Protein sequence: CASSFAGRTEAFF. Supplemented by reference TRBV5-5 and TRBJ1-1, the full variable domain reads DAGVTQSPTHLIKTRGQQVTLRCSPISGHKSVSWYQQVLGQGPQFIFQYYEKEERGRGNFPDRFSARQFPNYSSELNVNALLLGDSALYLCASSFAGRTEAFFGQGTRLTVV.

V gene TRBV5-8 combines with J gene TRBJ2-1; TRBD1 is a possible D gene (6 bases). The CDR3 covers 12 residues. The germline V gene encodes CDR1 SGHTS and CDR2 YDEGEE. V lost 4 bases and J lost 8, with 10 bases in between. The CDR3 sequence is CASSPDRHEQFF. CDR3 nucleotides: TGTGCCAGCAGCCCTGACAGGCATGAGCAGTTCTTC.

This clone was detected many times. This chain joins TRBV7-9 and TRBJ1-2; no clear D gene. The V and J ends lost 2 bases and 8 bases respectively, with 18 bases between them. Germline CDR1 reads SEHNR; CDR2 reads FQNEAQ (reference sequence). The CDR3 loop spans 15 amino acids. CDR3 sequence (DNA): TGTGCCAGCAGCTTACCCCCAGCTCAGGCCAAAGGCTACACCTTC. This sequence encodes CASSLPPAQAKGYTF.

The chain carries TRBV10-3 and TRBJ1-2, with D unclear. V shed 0 bases and J shed 2 bases, with 13 bases lying between them. The germline gives CDR1 ENHRY, CDR2 SYGVKD. This CDR3 contains 16 residues. The CDR3, as DNA: TGTGCCATCAGTGAGTCGATGGGAGAAGAAAACTATGGCTACACCTTC. Translating gives CAISESMGEENYGYTF.

J is TRBJ2-3 and V is TRBV7-9; 13 positions agree with TRBD2. Germline CDR1 and CDR2: SEHNR and FQNEAQ (reference sequence). V lost 6 bases, J lost 4 bases, and 4 bases stayed unmatched. The CDR3 is 15 residues long. CDR3 in amino acids: CASRQGLAGSDTQYF. The DNA for the CDR3 is TGTGCCAGCAGGCAGGGACTAGCGGGGTCAGATACGCAGTATTTT.

J is TRBJ1-3 and V is TRBV7-9; possibly TRBD1 for D (5 bases). Trimming left V 5 bases short and J 2 bases short, with 16 bases between. The germline V gene has CDR1 SEHNR and CDR2 FQNEAQ (reference sequence). The length of the CDR3 is 16 residues. As DNA, the CDR3 is TGTGCCAGCAGCGCTAGAGAAGGGGCGCCTGGAAACACCATATATTTT. This sequence encodes CASSAREGAPGNTIYF.

This chain uses TRBV7-9 with TRBJ2-2; D is perhaps TRBD1 (5 bases). The CDR3 consists of 16 residues. Trimming stripped 4 bases from V and 4 bases from J, with 16 bases between. Germline CDR1 is SEHNR and CDR2 is FQNEAQ (reference sequence). CDR3 loop: CASSSVLPGPTGELFF. CDR3 DNA sequence: TGTGCCAGCAGCTCCGTTTTGCCAGGGCCCACCGGGGAGCTGTTTTTT.

This rearrangement joins TRBV6-5 to TRBJ1-1; 9 positions agree with TRBD1. The germline V gene has CDR1 MNHEY and CDR2 SVGAGI. There are 15 residues in the CDR3. J gave up 5 bases and V 2 bases, and 6 bases lay outside the gene matches. This CDR3 reads CASSYSETGGTEAFF. DNA of the CDR3: TGTGCCAGCAGTTACAGCGAGACAGGGGGGACTGAAGCTTTCTTT.

The rearrangement joins TRBV27 to TRBJ1-5; D might be TRBD1 (5 bases). The germline V and J ends were trimmed by 8 bases and 5 bases, with 16 bases remaining between them. The CDR3 sequence is 14 residues long. Germline lookup yields CDR1 MNHEY and CDR2 SMNVEV (reference sequence). CDR3 amino acids: CASSSGDSHQPQHF. In DNA, the CDR3 is TGTGCCAGCTCTTCGGGGGACTCCCATCAGCCCCAGCATTTT.

The table lists this clone with a few counts. The V gene is TRBV5-8, the J gene TRBJ2-7, with D uncertain. Germline V lookup: CDR1 SGHTS, CDR2 YDEGEE. V was clipped by 4 bases and J by 0 bases, with 14 bases between them. This CDR3 is 15 amino acids long. The DNA for the CDR3 is TGTGCCAGCAGCCGTATGGTCCCCAGCTCCTACGAGCAGTACTTC. Its protein is CASSRMVPSSYEQYF. Full variable domain (remainder filled in from reference TRBV5-8 and TRBJ2-7): EAGVTQSPTHLIKTRGQQATLRCSPISGHTSVYWYQQALGLGLQFLLWYDEGEERNRGNFPPRFSGRQFPNYSSELNVNALELEDSALYLCASSRMVPSSYEQYFGPGTRLTVT.

The chain employs TRBV24-1 and TRBJ1-5; the match to TRBD1 covers 8 bases. The CDR3 loop spans 14 amino acids. J gave up 6 bases and V 9 bases, and 9 bases lay outside the gene matches. Germline V gene lookup returns CDR1 KGHDR and CDR2 SFDVKD. The chain's CDR3 is CATGPGQVSQPQHF. The CDR3 DNA reads as TGTGCCACCGGACCGGGACAGGTCAGTCAGCCCCAGCATTTT.

CDR3 residues: CASSQAGEQYF. DNA for the CDR3: TGTGCCAGCAGCCAAGCGGGAGAGCAGTACTTC. The chain joins TRBV4-2 to TRBJ2-7, with D possibly being TRBD2 (5 bases). This CDR3 has 11 amino acids. Germline CDR1 is LGHNA and CDR2 is YNFKEQ. V was pared by 1 base and J by 7 bases, with 5 bases between.

At least ten counts were recorded for this clone. The chain combines TRBV7-9 with TRBJ1-2, with D perhaps TRBD1 (5 bases). This CDR3 is 14 amino acids long. V was clipped by 5 bases and J by 5 bases, with 15 bases between them. The germline V gene has CDR1 SEHNR and CDR2 FQNEAQ (reference sequence). This CDR3 is CASSQIATGYGYTF. CDR3 coding DNA: TGTGCCAGCAGCCAAATCGCCACAGGATATGGCTACACCTTC. The variable domain in full, completed from reference TRBV7-9 and TRBJ1-2, reads DTGVSQNPRHKITKRGQNVTFRCDPISEHNRLYWYRQTLGQGPEFLTYFQNEAQLEKSRLLSDRFSAERPKGSFSTLEIQRTEQGDSAMYLCASSQIATGYGYTFGSGTRLTVV.

V is TRBV4-1 and J is TRBJ2-2; 10 bases are shared with TRBD1. The CDR3 consists of 16 residues. Germline V CDR1 and CDR2: MGHRA, YSYEKL. V was pared by 3 bases and J by 7 bases, with 8 bases of the junction left unmatched. CDR3 coding DNA: TGCGCCAGCAGCCAGGCCGGGACAGGGGCGCACGGGGAGCTGTTTTTT. Its protein is CASSQAGTGAHGELFF.

With regard to this clone: The junction shows a germline mismatch at one end, possibly a read error. This chain uses TRBV7-8 with TRBJ1-1; 9 bases are a match to TRBD1. The CDR3 has 12 amino acids. Germline V gene data show CDR1 as SGHVS and CDR2 as FQNEAQ. The CDR3 DNA sequence: TGTGCCAGCAGCTACTTTCCCGGGACAGGGACCTTT. Translating it yields CASSYFPGTGTF.

The V call is TRBV12-3 or TRBV12-4, the J call TRBJ2-1; D is perhaps TRBD1 (6 bases). V shed 3 bases and J shed 4 bases, with 7 bases lying between them. This CDR3 contains 13 residues. The CDR3 DNA sequence: TGTGCCAGCAGTTTTAGGGGGTACAATGAGCAGTTCTTC. It translates to CASSFRGYNEQFF.

In this sample, this clone turned up once. CDR3 amino acids: CASRQGPNSPLHF. In DNA, the CDR3 is TGTGCCAGCAGACAGGGCCCTAATTCACCCCTCCACTTT. The chain links TRBV6-5 to TRBJ1-6, with D possibly matching TRBD1 (6 bases). This CDR3 comprises 13 residues. Looked up from germline, CDR1 is MNHEY and CDR2 is SVGAGI. V lost 6 bases and J 6 bases, leaving 9 bases between the germline ends.

This clone was seen only once. CDR3 sequence reads: CASRNPGQGATGELFF. The CDR3 DNA reads TGTGCCAGCAGAAACCCGGGACAGGGTGCCACCGGGGAGCTGTTTTTT. The J gene is TRBJ2-2, the V gene TRBV7-2, with 9 nucleotides matching TRBD1. CDR1 and CDR2 (germline): SGHTA, FQGNSA. With V trimmed by 6 bases and J by 4 bases, 9 bases remained unmatched. The CDR3 extends over 16 amino acids.

V is TRBV7-9 and J is TRBJ1-3; 9 positions match TRBD1. This CDR3 comprises 16 residues. CDR1 is SEHNR and CDR2 is FQNEAQ in the germline V gene (reference sequence). After removal of 3 bases from V and 1 base from J, the junction contained 4 bases not matched to a gene. The CDR3 region is CASSLDRGISGNTIYF. Written as DNA, the CDR3 is TGTGCCAGCAGCTTGGACAGGGGTATTTCTGGAAACACCATATATTTT.